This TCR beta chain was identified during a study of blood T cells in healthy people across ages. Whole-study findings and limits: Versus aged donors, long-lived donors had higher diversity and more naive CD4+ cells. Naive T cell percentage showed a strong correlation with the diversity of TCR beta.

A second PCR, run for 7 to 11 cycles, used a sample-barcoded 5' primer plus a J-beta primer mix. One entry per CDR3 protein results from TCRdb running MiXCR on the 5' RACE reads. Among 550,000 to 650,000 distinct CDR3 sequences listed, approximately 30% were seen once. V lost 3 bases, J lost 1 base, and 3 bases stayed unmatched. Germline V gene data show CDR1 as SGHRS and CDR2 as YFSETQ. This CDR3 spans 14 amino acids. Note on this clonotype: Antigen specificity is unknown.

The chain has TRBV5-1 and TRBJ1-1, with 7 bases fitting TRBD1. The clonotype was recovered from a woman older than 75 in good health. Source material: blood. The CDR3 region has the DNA TGCGCCAGCAGCTGGGACAGACAGAACACTGAAGCTTTCTTT. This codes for CASSWDRQNTEAFF.